This TCR beta chain was sequenced in a study of T cell responses to AZD1222 COVID-19 vaccine. This CDR3 comprises 15 residues. J lost 6 bases, V lost 1 base, and 6 bases had no gene match. Germline assignment: CDR1 MGHRA and CDR2 YSYEKL. Libraries were prepared by immunoSEQ multiplex PCR; TCRdb keeps only in-frame clonotypes and omits some of them. The table has roughly 100,000 clones, around 90% seen once. This rearrangement joins TRBV4-1 to TRBJ1-5; 7 nucleotides align to TRBD1. The sequenced sample was peripheral blood, obtained on day 0 of AZD1222 vaccination. This TCR came from an adult in good health. The CDR3 sequence is CASSQGGGGFQPQHF. In DNA form, the CDR3 reads TGCGCCAGCAGCCAAGGTGGAGGGGGCTTTCAGCCCCAGCATTTT.